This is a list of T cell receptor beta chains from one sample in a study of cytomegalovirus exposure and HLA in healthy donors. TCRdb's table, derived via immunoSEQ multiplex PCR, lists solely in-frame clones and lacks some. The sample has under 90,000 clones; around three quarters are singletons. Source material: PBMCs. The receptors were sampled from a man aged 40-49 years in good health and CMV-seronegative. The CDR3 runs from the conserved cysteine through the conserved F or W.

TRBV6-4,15,CASSERQGRNSPLHF
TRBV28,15,CASSVGGQGSSEQYF
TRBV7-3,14,CASSWGGQKNEQFF
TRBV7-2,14,CASSRQASGNTIYF
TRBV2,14,CASSRGQNTGELFF
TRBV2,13,CASSVRDSYEQYF
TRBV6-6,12,CASRFLNSPLHF
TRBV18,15,CASSPRTGSRETQYF
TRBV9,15,CASSDTGLPYNEQFF
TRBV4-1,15,CASSGGRQATREQYF
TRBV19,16,CASSAGSGPFLETQYF
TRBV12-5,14,CASGLEGQVGGYTF
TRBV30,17,CAWSVRFYRRGNEKLFF
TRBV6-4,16,CASSRFGGGLGETQYF
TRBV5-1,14,CASSRGFEEYGYTF
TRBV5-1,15,CASSPDWTTSYEQYF
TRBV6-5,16,CASSSRTSGSYNEQFF
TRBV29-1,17,CSVPSGHSAGGNQPQHF
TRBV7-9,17,CASSFETGTSSYNEQFF
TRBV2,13,CASSYTGAESYTF
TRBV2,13,CASSDREGTEAFF
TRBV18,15,CASSPPHGAINTIYF
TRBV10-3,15,CAIRGGPPSYNEQFF
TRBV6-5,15,CASSVGLTENYGYTF
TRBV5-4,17,CASSSTPGAGSTDTQYF
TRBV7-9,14,CASSLQWSGTEAFF
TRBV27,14,CASRRRTNTGELFF
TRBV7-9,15,CASSPGQGTGYGYTF
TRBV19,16,CASSIGTAPYNQPQHF
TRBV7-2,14,CASSSRASSETQYF
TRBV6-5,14,CATGQGTTNEKLFF